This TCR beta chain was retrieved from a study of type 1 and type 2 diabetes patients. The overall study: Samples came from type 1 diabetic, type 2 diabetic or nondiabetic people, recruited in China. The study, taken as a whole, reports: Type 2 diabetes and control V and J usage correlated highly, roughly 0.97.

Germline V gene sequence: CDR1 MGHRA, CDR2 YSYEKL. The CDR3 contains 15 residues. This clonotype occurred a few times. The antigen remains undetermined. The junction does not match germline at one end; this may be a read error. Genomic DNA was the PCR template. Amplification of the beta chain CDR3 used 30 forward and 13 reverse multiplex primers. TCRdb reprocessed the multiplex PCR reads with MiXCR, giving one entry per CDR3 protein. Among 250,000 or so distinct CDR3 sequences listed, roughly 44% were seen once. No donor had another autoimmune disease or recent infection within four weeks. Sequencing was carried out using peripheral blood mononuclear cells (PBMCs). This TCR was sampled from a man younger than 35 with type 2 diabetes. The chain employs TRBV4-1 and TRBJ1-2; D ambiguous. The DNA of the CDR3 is TGCGCCAGCAGCCAAGATCCCGTGATAGAATATGGCTGCACCTTC. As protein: CASSQDPVIEYGCTF.